This record covers a single T cell receptor (beta chain). What it binds is not known. TCRdb keeps only in-frame clones here, not all; method: immunoSEQ multiplex PCR. Found here are approximately 84,000 clones, approximately 80% of them singletons; the top ten hold approximately 5%. The time point denotes: week 47, end of study. The content of each vaccine dose was 300 ug of mutant IDH1 20-mer peptide, and topical imiquimod accompanied it. These data originate in a study of a mutant IDH1 vaccine in newly diagnosed glioma. General study results and limits: Pseudoprogression seemed unlinked to shifts in top peripheral T cell clonotypes.

Trimming at V came to 4 bases and at J to 2 bases, leaving 5 bases not matched to a gene. Germline CDR1 LGHNA, CDR2 YNFKEQ. The CDR3 contains 14 residues. The origin of this receptor is a man in his forties with glioma. The sample here was PBMCs, taken from a glioma patient whose treatment included an IDH1 peptide vaccine. The rearrangement joins TRBV4-2 to TRBJ2-7; the match to TRBD2 covers 7 bases. CDR3 residues: CASSPLGGTYEQYF. CDR3 in DNA: TGTGCCAGCAGCCCTCTCGGGGGGACCTACGAGCAGTACTTC.